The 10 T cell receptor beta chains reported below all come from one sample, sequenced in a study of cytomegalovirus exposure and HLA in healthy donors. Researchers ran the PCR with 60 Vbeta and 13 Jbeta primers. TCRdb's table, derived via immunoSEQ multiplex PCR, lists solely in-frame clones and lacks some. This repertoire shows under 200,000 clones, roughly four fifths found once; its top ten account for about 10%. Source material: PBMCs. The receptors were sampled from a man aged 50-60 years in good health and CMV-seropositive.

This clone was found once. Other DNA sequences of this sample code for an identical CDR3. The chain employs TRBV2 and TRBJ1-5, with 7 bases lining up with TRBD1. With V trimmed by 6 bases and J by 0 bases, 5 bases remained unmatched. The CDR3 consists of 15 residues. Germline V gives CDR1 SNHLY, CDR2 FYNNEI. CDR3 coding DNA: TGTGCCAGCAGCGAACAGGGGCTTAGCAATCAGCCCCAGCATTTT. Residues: CASSEQGLSNQPQHF.

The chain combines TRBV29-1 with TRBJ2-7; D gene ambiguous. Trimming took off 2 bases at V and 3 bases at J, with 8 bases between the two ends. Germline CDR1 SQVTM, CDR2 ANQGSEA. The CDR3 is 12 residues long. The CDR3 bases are TGCAGCGTTGAAATACTTGGCTACGAGCAGTACTTC. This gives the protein CSVEILGYEQYF.

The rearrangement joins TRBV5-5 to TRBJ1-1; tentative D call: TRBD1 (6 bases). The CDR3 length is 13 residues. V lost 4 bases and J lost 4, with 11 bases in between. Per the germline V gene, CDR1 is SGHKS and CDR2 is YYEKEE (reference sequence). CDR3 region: CASSHPGVTEAFF. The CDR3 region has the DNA TGTGCCAGCAGCCACCCAGGGGTCACTGAAGCTTTCTTT. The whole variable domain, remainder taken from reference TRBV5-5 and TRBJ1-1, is DAGVTQSPTHLIKTRGQQVTLRCSPISGHKSVSWYQQVLGQGPQFIFQYYEKEERGRGNFPDRFSARQFPNYSSELNVNALLLGDSALYLCASSHPGVTEAFFGQGTRLTVV.

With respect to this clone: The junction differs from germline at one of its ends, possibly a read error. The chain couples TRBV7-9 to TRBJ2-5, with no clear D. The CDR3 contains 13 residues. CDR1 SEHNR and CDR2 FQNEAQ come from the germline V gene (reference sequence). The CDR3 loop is CASSLGPEEAQYF. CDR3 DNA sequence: TGTGCCAGCAGCTTAGGCCCAGAAGAGGCCCAGTACTTC.

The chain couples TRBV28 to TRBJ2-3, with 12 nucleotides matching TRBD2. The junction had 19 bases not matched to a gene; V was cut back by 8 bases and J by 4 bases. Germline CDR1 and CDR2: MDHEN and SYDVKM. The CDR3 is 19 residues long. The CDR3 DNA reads TGTGCCAGCCCACCGGCTAGCGGGGGGGTGCTTTATCGTCCAGATACGCAGTATTTT. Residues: CASPPASGGVLYRPDTQYF.

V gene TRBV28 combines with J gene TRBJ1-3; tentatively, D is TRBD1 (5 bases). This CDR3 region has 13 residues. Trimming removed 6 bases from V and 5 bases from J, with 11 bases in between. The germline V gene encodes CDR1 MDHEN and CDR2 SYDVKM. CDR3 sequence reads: CASSAQGRNTIYF. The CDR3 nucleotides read TGTGCCAGCAGCGCCCAGGGTCGAAACACCATATATTTT.

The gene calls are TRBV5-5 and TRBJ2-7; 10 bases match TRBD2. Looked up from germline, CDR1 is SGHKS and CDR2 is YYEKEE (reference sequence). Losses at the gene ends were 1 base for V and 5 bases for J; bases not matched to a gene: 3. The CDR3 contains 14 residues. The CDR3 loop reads CASSLPSGSDEQYF. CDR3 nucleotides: TGTGCCAGCAGCTTGCCTAGCGGGAGTGACGAGCAGTACTTC.

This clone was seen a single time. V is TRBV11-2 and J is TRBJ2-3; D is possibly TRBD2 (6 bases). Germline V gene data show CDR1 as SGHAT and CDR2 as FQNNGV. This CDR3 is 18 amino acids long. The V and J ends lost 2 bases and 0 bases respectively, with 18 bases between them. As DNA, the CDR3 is TGTGCCAGCAGCTTATCAGTGCAGGGAGGACTTAGCACAGATACGCAGTATTTT. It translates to CASSLSVQGGLSTDTQYF.

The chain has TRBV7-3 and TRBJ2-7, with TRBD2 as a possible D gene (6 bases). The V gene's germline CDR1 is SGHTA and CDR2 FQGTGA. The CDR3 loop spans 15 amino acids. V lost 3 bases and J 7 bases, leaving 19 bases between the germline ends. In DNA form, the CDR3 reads TGTGCCAGCAGCTTCCGGGGCGGGAACCGGGGGGAGCAGTACTTC. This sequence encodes CASSFRGGNRGEQYF. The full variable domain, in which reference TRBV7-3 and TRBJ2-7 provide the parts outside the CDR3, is GAGVSQTPSNKVTEKGKYVELRCDPISGHTALYWYRQSLGQGPEFLIYFQGTGAADDSGLPNDRFFAVRPEGSVSTLKIQRTERGDSAVYLCASSFRGGNRGEQYFGPGTRLTVT.

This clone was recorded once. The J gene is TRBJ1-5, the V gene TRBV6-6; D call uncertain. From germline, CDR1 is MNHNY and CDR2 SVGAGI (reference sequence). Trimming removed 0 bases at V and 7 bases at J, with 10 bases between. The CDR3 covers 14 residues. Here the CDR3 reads CASSYSRNGQPQHF. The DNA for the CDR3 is TGTGCCAGCAGTTACTCGAGGAATGGCCAGCCCCAGCATTTT.